This TCR beta chain originates from a study of response to subunit inactivated influenza vaccine. Study findings and constraints: Few additional T cells are recruited per seasonal influenza vaccination, authors suggested.

A single record per CDR3 protein comes from TCRdb applying MiXCR to the RT-PCR reads. The sample yields 280,000 or so distinct CDR3 sequences, just over 20% seen once. The V end lost 5 bases, the J end lost 0 bases, and 8 bases lay between the germline ends. CDR1 and CDR2 from the germline V gene are MNHNS and SASEGT. CDR3 length equals 13 residues. In the case of this clonotype: Its specificity is unknown.

The sample consisted of PBMCs from blood, taken less than 22 months after vaccination. The source of this sequence is a man between 50 and 70 years old who received an inactivated influenza vaccine. This chain uses TRBV6-1 with TRBJ2-7, with unresolved D. As DNA, the CDR3 is TGTGCCAGCAGTACGCCCCGCTCCTACGAGCAGTACTTC. Translating it yields CASSTPRSYEQYF.